This T cell receptor (beta chain) was profiled in a study of T cells in Graves' hyperthyroidism and ophthalmopathy. Ophthalmopathy patients had moderate-to-severe active disease, CAS ≥3, NOSPECS ≥4, and disease duration under 3 months. Patients with uncontrolled infections, other autoimmune diseases, pregnancy or lactation were excluded. At least ten counts were recorded for this clonotype. Its specificity is unknown. CDR1 MNHNS and CDR2 SASEGT come from the germline V gene. The CDR3 has 14 residues. The V end was cut by 4 bases, the J end by 4 bases, with 14 bases between. From RNA transcripts, TCR beta CDR3 regions were amplified. With the HTBI primer set, the TCR CDR3 went through a first round of RT-PCR. TCRdb passed the multiplex PCR reads through MiXCR, listing each CDR3 protein once. This sample has more than 450,000 distinct CDR3 sequences, with less than 20% found just once. Study conclusions and caveats: Model predictions of ophthalmopathy came a median approximately 6 months before onset. Blood also held most thyroid clonotypes expanded beyond 0.001.

The sequenced sample consisted of blood. The origin of this receptor is a man aged 35 to 55 with Graves' ophthalmopathy. This sequence joins TRBV6-1 and TRBJ2-7; possible D gene TRBD1, 6 bases. DNA for the CDR3: TGTGCCAGCAGTGTAGGACAGAGATCGTACGAGCAGTACTTC. This translates into CASSVGQRSYEQYF.